Presented here are 32 T cell receptor beta chains from one specimen sequenced in a study of response to subunit inactivated influenza vaccine (dated by TCRdb to the late 2010s). The receptor library was made with RT-PCR. Sequencer: Illumina HiSeq 2500. In-frame beta chains were kept once TCRdb had trimmed the public reads at Q25 with fastp and called clones with MiXCR. Each CDR3 protein appears once, grouped with its most common genes and DNA. Recorded for this sample are around 150,000 distinct CDR3 sequences; roughly a tenth of them occurred a single time. Of the sample, roughly 12% falls within the top ten clones. According to the study, the label for this sample's time point signals: 45 days after influenza vaccine administration. The material sequenced was non-naive T cells sorted from PBMCs, taken 45 days after vaccination. This specimen's cell subset or site label, interpreted: memory T cell fraction. Receptor source: a man over 45 who received an inactivated influenza vaccine. Donor details come from another sample of the same person, matched by shared clones.

This chain connects TRBV6-1 to TRBJ1-5; D is undetermined. The CDR3 is made up of 17 amino acids. The V and J ends lost 2 bases and 6 bases respectively, with 20 bases between them. The germline V gene has CDR1 MNHNS and CDR2 SASEGT. Here the CDR3 reads CASSEPEVGVLGQPQHF. The CDR3 DNA reads as TGTGCCAGCAGTGAACCGGAAGTTGGGGTGTTGGGTCAGCCCCAGCATTTT.

The V call is TRBV7-6, the J call TRBJ2-1; TRBD1 aligns across 8 bases. V was clipped by 6 bases and J by 4 bases; unmatched bases: 5. The CDR3 sequence is 14 residues long. Germline CDR1 SGHVS, CDR2 FNYEAQ. CDR3 region: CASSSGGPYNEQFF. CDR3 DNA: TGTGCCAGCAGTTCAGGGGGCCCATACAATGAGCAGTTCTTC. Filled out from reference TRBV7-6 and TRBJ2-1, the complete variable domain reads GAGVSQSPRYKVTKRGQDVALRCDPISGHVSLYWYRQALGQGPEFLTYFNYEAQQDKSGLPNDRFSAERPEGSISTLTIQRTEQRDSAMYRCASSSGGPYNEQFFGPGTRLTVL.

V gene TRBV5-4 combines with J gene TRBJ1-6; D is unclear. There are 15 residues in the CDR3. The germline CDR1 and CDR2 sequences are SGHNT and YYREEE (reference sequence). The V end was cut by 0 bases, the J end by 4 bases, with 8 bases between. The CDR3 DNA reads as TGTGCCAGCAGCTTGGGGACCAGGTATAATTCACCCCTCCACTTT. Translation: CASSLGTRYNSPLHF.

This clonotype occurred many times. The chain couples TRBV7-2 to TRBJ2-7, with D tentatively TRBD1 or TRBD2 (5 bases each). CDR3 size: 14 residues. V was cut by 7 bases and J by 4 bases, with 17 bases left in between. Germline CDR1 SGHTA, CDR2 FQGNSA. The CDR3 sequence is CASTKSQGRYEQYF. In DNA, the CDR3 is TGTGCCAGCACCAAGAGTCAGGGACGGTACGAGCAGTACTTC.

This clonotype was picked up many times. V gene TRBV6-1 combines with J gene TRBJ2-1, with TRBD2 matching over 10 bases. Germline CDR1 is MNHNS and CDR2 is SASEGT. The V and J ends lost 6 bases and 7 bases, in that order; junction bases with no gene match: 12. The CDR3 is 16 residues long. The CDR3 DNA is TGTGCCAGCAGCGCGCAACTAGCGGGGAATGGGAATGAGCAGTTCTTC. Translated: CASSAQLAGNGNEQFF.

This clonotype was observed many times. This chain links TRBV3-1 with TRBJ1-6, with TRBD1 identical over 7 bases. Germline V gene sequence: CDR1 LGHDT, CDR2 YNNKEL (reference sequence). This CDR3 is built from 15 residues. V shed 3 bases, J shed 7 bases, and the junction held 6 bases outside the gene matches. CDR3 protein: CASSQQGTENSPLHF. CDR3 in DNA: TGTGCCAGCAGCCAGCAAGGGACAGAGAATTCACCCCTCCACTTT.

This clonotype was seen a few times. The chain joins TRBV29-1 to TRBJ2-3; D is possibly TRBD1 (6 bases). The germline V gene encodes CDR1 SQVTM and CDR2 ANQGSEA. The CDR3 contains 11 residues. CDR3 sequence: CTLGGMDTQYF. In DNA, the CDR3 is TGCACCTTAGGGGGAATGGATACGCAGTATTTT.

This clonotype was detected ten times or more. The V gene is TRBV4-3, the J gene TRBJ2-3; tentative D call: TRBD2 (5 bases). Trimming took off 1 base at V and 4 bases at J, with 9 bases between the two ends. The CDR3 consists of 14 residues. Germline loops: CDR1 LGHNA, CDR2 YSLEER. CDR3 residues: CASSQVATSDTQYF. CDR3 DNA sequence: TGCGCCAGCAGCCAAGTAGCGACCTCAGATACGCAGTATTTT.

In this sample, this clonotype turned up many times. The chain's CDR3 is CASSLSGPTDTQYF. CDR3 sequence (DNA): TGTGCCAGCAGCCTTAGCGGACCCACAGATACGCAGTATTTT. This chain joins TRBV7-9 and TRBJ2-3; TRBD2 is a possible D gene (6 bases). V was clipped by 5 bases and J by 2 bases, with 11 bases between them. The length of the CDR3 is 14 residues. Germline V lookup: CDR1 SEHNR, CDR2 FQNEAQ (reference sequence).

This clonotype showed up many times. The chain combines TRBV6-2 or TRBV6-3 with TRBJ2-1; 14 bases map to TRBD2. Germline CDR1 MNHEY, CDR2 SVGEGT. J lost 5 bases, V lost 6 bases, and 9 bases had no gene match. The CDR3 has 17 amino acids. CDR3 in DNA: TGTGCCAGCAGCACACGCTTGGGACTAGCGGGAGACAATGAGCAGTTCTTC. It codes for CASSTRLGLAGDNEQFF.

This clonotype was seen many times. The chain couples TRBV7-6 to TRBJ1-2; a possible D gene is TRBD1 (6 bases). Trimming removed 0 bases at V and 0 bases at J, with 20 bases between. Germline CDR1 SGHVS, CDR2 FNYEAQ. CDR3 length equals 19 residues. The CDR3 loop is CASSLAMGAGPSANYGYTF. The CDR3 DNA sequence: TGTGCCAGCAGCTTAGCGATGGGGGCAGGGCCTTCAGCTAACTATGGCTACACCTTC. The full variable domain, its missing parts supplied by reference TRBV7-6 and TRBJ1-2, is GAGVSQSPRYKVTKRGQDVALRCDPISGHVSLYWYRQALGQGPEFLTYFNYEAQQDKSGLPNDRFSAERPEGSISTLTIQRTEQRDSAMYRCASSLAMGAGPSANYGYTFGSGTRLTVV.

This chain uses TRBV2 with TRBJ2-1, with TRBD1 as a possible D gene (6 bases). The V end was cut by 8 bases, the J end by 4 bases, with 18 bases between. The germline V gene has CDR1 SNHLY and CDR2 FYNNEI. The length of the CDR3 is 15 residues. The CDR3 spells CASFLNRDLYNEQFF. The CDR3 nucleotides read TGTGCCAGCTTTTTGAACAGGGATTTATACAATGAGCAGTTCTTC.

In its sample, this clonotype was seen a few times. The chain recombines TRBV3-1 with TRBJ1-1, with 8 nucleotides matching TRBD1. After removal of 0 bases from V and 1 base from J, the junction contained 10 bases not matched to a gene. The germline V gene encodes CDR1 LGHDT and CDR2 YNNKEL (reference sequence). CDR3 length: 18 residues. The CDR3 DNA sequence: TGTGCCAGCAGCCAAGATCTTAGGACAGGGTGGGCGAACACTGAAGCTTTCTTT. The encoded protein is CASSQDLRTGWANTEAFF.

This clonotype was found many times. The V and J genes are TRBV28 and TRBJ1-5, with D possibly matching TRBD1 (6 bases). The V gene lost 3 bases and the J gene lost 4 bases, with 10 bases spanning the gap. Germline values: CDR1 MDHEN, CDR2 SYDVKM. This CDR3 contains 14 residues. The CDR3 spells CASSFDRLNQPQHF. CDR3 sequence (DNA): TGTGCCAGCAGTTTTGACAGGCTGAATCAGCCCCAGCATTTT.

There are many counts of this clonotype. In nucleotides, the CDR3 is TGTGCCAGCGTCCCGTCGGCAGGCGAAGTCTACGAGCAGTACTTC. It specifies CASVPSAGEVYEQYF. The chain carries TRBV28 and TRBJ2-7; D not resolved. Trimming took 8 bases from V and 3 from J, leaving 20 bases between them. Germline V gene sequence: CDR1 MDHEN, CDR2 SYDVKM. The CDR3 sequence is 15 residues long.

The V gene is TRBV5-1, the J gene TRBJ2-2; 9 bases match TRBD1. The CDR3 is 16 amino acids. The trim removed 4 bases at V and 6 bases at J, leaving 10 bases unmatched. Germline V gene sequence: CDR1 SGHRS, CDR2 YFSETQ. The DNA of the CDR3 is TGCGCCAGCAGCCCGGGACAGGGCGGGTCGTCCGGGGAGCTGTTTTTT. Encoded protein: CASSPGQGGSSGELFF.

The rearrangement joins TRBV5-1 to TRBJ2-3, with D perhaps matching TRBD1 (6 bases). Trimming stripped 0 bases from V and 3 bases from J, with 11 bases between. From germline, CDR1 is SGHRS and CDR2 YFSETQ. CDR3 size: 15 residues. CDR3 sequence: CASSLGGQSTDTQYF. The CDR3 nucleotides read TGCGCCAGCAGCTTGGGTGGACAGAGTACAGATACGCAGTATTTT.

This clonotype came up a few times. The chain is built from TRBV24-1 and TRBJ2-1; a possible D gene is TRBD1 (6 bases). Trimming took 3 bases from V and 12 from J, leaving 26 bases between them. The germline gives CDR1 KGHDR, CDR2 SFDVKD. The CDR3 length is 17 residues. The CDR3 DNA is TGTGCCACCAGTGATCCACCCTACAGGGATAGCCAGGGCGGGCAGTTCTTC. Its translation is CATSDPPYRDSQGGQFF.

The chain combines TRBV3-1 with TRBJ2-7; D unresolved. Deletions cut 6 bases from V and 3 bases from J, with 12 bases between. The germline CDR1 and CDR2 sequences are LGHDT and YNNKEL (reference sequence). This CDR3 region has 13 residues. CDR3 sequence (DNA): TGTGCCAGCAGGCCCAGCCACAGCTACGAGCAGTACTTC. Translating gives CASRPSHSYEQYF.

This clonotype occurred a few times. The chain combines TRBV7-2 with TRBJ2-4; D gene unclear. The CDR3 is 12 residues long. V was shortened by 2 bases and J by 8 bases, with 7 bases between the two germline ends. The germline V gene has CDR1 SGHTA and CDR2 FQGNSA. CDR3 region: CASSLYGDIQYF. CDR3 DNA: TGTGCCAGCAGCTTATATGGGGACATTCAGTACTTC. Full variable domain (remainder filled in from reference TRBV7-2 and TRBJ2-4): GAGVSQSPSNKVTEKGKDVELRCDPISGHTALYWYRQSLGQGLEFLIYFQGNSAPDKSGLPSDRFSAERTGGSVSTLTIQRTQQEDSAVYLCASSLYGDIQYFGAGTRLSVL.

V gene TRBV27 combines with J gene TRBJ1-1, with 7 bases matching TRBD1. The J segment lost 3 bases and the V segment lost 7 bases, leaving 8 bases of the junction unmatched. Germline V CDR1 and CDR2: MNHEY, SMNVEV (reference sequence). The CDR3 is made up of 14 amino acids. CDR3 amino acids: CASKGAGGHTEAFF. The CDR3 DNA reads as TGTGCCAGCAAGGGGGCAGGGGGACACACTGAAGCTTTCTTT.

This clonotype was observed many times. The rearrangement links TRBV10-2 to TRBJ2-1; TRBD2 agrees at 11 bases. The junction had 6 bases not matched to a gene; V was cut back by 6 bases and J by 5 bases. Germline loops: CDR1 WSHSY, CDR2 SAAADI. This CDR3 contains 15 residues. In DNA, the CDR3 is TGCGCCAGCAGATTAGCGGGGGGGCCCCACAATGAGCAGTTCTTC. Its protein product is CASRLAGGPHNEQFF.

This clonotype was recorded a few times. V gene TRBV15 combines with J gene TRBJ2-1, with 12 positions matching TRBD2. Germline CDR1 LNHNV, CDR2 YYDKDF (reference sequence). The ends lost 5 bases at V and 9 bases at J; junction bases unmatched: 23. This CDR3 region has 20 residues. The CDR3 region has the DNA TGTGCCACCAGCGGACAGACCAATTCGCAAACTAGCGGGGGGCCGGGTGAGCAGTTCTTC. Its protein is CATSGQTNSQTSGGPGEQFF.

This clonotype was observed a handful of times. The V and J genes are TRBV11-2 and TRBJ2-5, with D unresolved. V lost 0 bases and J 3 bases, leaving 17 bases between the germline ends. CDR3 length: 17 amino acids. Germline values: CDR1 SGHAT, CDR2 FQNNGV. The CDR3 sequence is CASSLDTMRPGEETQYF. The CDR3 region has the DNA TGTGCCAGCAGCTTAGATACGATGAGGCCTGGGGAAGAGACCCAGTACTTC.

This clonotype was recorded at least ten times. The chain uses TRBV12-3 or TRBV12-4 and TRBJ2-1; maybe TRBD2 (5 bases). The CDR3 loop spans 13 amino acids. V gave up 2 bases and J gave up 7 bases, with 9 bases separating them. In DNA form, the CDR3 reads TGTGCCAGCAGTTTAATCCCGGGGAATGAGCAGTTCTTC. Translation gives CASSLIPGNEQFF.

In its sample, this clonotype was seen a few times. The chain links TRBV29-1 to TRBJ2-5; no firm D call. Germline V lookup: CDR1 SQVTM, CDR2 ANQGSEA. The CDR3 is 13 residues long. Trimming pared 3 bases from V and 6 bases from J, leaving 14 bases between. The CDR3 here is CSVEWVAGQTQYF. CDR3 bases: TGCAGCGTTGAGTGGGTGGCAGGACAGACCCAGTACTTC.

This clonotype has ten or more counts. The rearrangement links TRBV5-1 to TRBJ2-1; TRBD1 agrees at 10 bases. Germline trimming cut 2 bases from V and 4 bases from J; bases unmatched to any gene: 15. Germline lookup yields CDR1 SGHRS and CDR2 YFSETQ. The CDR3 spans 19 residues. CDR3 residues: CASSFRTGGYGPEYNEQFF. Here the CDR3 DNA reads TGCGCCAGCAGCTTCAGGACAGGGGGGTACGGCCCCGAATACAATGAGCAGTTCTTC.

As regards this clonotype: The germline gene is not matched at one end of the junction; a read error may be the cause. This chain connects TRBV7-2 to TRBJ1-1; weak D call: TRBD1 (5 bases). The CDR3 totals 14 residues. CDR1 SGHTA and CDR2 FQGNSA come from the germline V gene. CDR3 protein: CASSFEQANSEAFF. The DNA for the CDR3 is TGTGCCAGCAGCTTTGAACAGGCGAACTCTGAAGCTTTCTTT.

This clonotype occurred many times. The gene calls are TRBV6-1 and TRBJ2-1; D might be TRBD1 (6 bases). V was clipped by 6 bases and J by 4 bases, with 10 bases between them. The CDR3 is made up of 13 amino acids. Germline values: CDR1 MNHNS, CDR2 SASEGT. The CDR3 nucleotides are TGTGCCAGCAGGTTCGGACAGTACAATGAGCAGTTCTTC. Translated, it gives CASRFGQYNEQFF.

The genes are TRBV7-2 and TRBJ2-3, with D possibly TRBD1 on 6 matching bases. CDR1 and CDR2 (germline): SGHTA, FQGNSA. V was clipped by 3 bases and J by 2 bases, with 9 bases between them. The CDR3 is 14 amino acids. This chain's CDR3 is CASSLNRVTDTQYF. The CDR3 region has the DNA TGTGCCAGCAGCTTGAACAGGGTCACAGATACGCAGTATTTT. The whole variable domain, remainder taken from reference TRBV7-2 and TRBJ2-3, is GAGVSQSPSNKVTEKGKDVELRCDPISGHTALYWYRQSLGQGLEFLIYFQGNSAPDKSGLPSDRFSAERTGGSVSTLTIQRTQQEDSAVYLCASSLNRVTDTQYFGPGTRLTVL.

Ten or more counts support this clonotype. This CDR3 reads CATQRVRDSNQPQHF. The CDR3 coding sequence is TGTGCCACCCAACGCGTTAGGGATAGCAATCAGCCCCAGCATTTT. This sequence joins TRBV27 and TRBJ1-5; D remains ambiguous. Germline-derived CDR1 and CDR2 are MNHEY and SMNVEV (reference sequence). Trimming pared 10 bases from V and 0 bases from J, leaving 16 bases between. The CDR3 covers 15 residues.

This chain links TRBV15 with TRBJ1-1; D may be TRBD1 (6 bases). V lost 3 bases and J lost 0, with 11 bases in between. CDR1 and CDR2 (germline): LNHNV, YYDKDF (reference sequence). The CDR3 is 15 amino acids. DNA for the CDR3: TGTGCCACCAGCAGTGAGAGGACAGTGAACACTGAAGCTTTCTTT. This encodes CATSSERTVNTEAFF.